A selection of T cell receptor beta chains follows, all from one sample in a study of cytomegalovirus exposure and HLA in healthy donors. The assay was immunoSEQ multiplex PCR, and TCRdb's table has in-frame clones only and misses some. The table lists around 130,000 clones, roughly 77% of them singletons. The material sequenced was PBMCs. The origin of the receptors is a woman between 40 and 50 years old in good health and CMV-seropositive. CDR3s include the opening cysteine and the closing phenylalanine or tryptophan. Each record gives: CDR3 DNA, CDR3 protein, J gene, V gene, clone size, D gene. D genes are given only for firm matches. Some rows have no size entry. The others give once, few or many, or a class for an expanded clone.

CDR3nt: TGTGCCAGCAGCCACGGCGGGTCCTACAATGAGCAGTTCTTC; CDR3aa: CASSHGGSYNEQFF; j_gene: TRBJ2-1; v_gene: TRBV16; abundance: -; d_gene: -
CDR3nt: TGTGCCAGCAGAGAATTTACTTACACAGGGTCTAATGAAAAACTGTTTTTT; CDR3aa: CASREFTYTGSNEKLFF; j_gene: TRBJ1-4; v_gene: TRBV7-8; abundance: -; d_gene: -
CDR3nt: TGTGCCAGCAGCTCGGACAGGGTACACCTTTGCTTT; CDR3aa: CASSSDRVHLCF; j_gene: TRBJ1-1; v_gene: TRBV5-6; abundance: -; d_gene: TRBD1
CDR3nt: TGTGCCAGCAGCTTGTTAGCGGGAACCGAGCAGTACTTC; CDR3aa: CASSLLAGTEQYF; j_gene: TRBJ2-7; v_gene: TRBV7-2; abundance: -; d_gene: TRBD2
CDR3nt: TGTGCCAGCAGGGCAGGACTAGTTTCTCGCTACGAGCAGTACTTC; CDR3aa: CASRAGLVSRYEQYF; j_gene: TRBJ2-7; v_gene: TRBV28; abundance: -; d_gene: TRBD2
CDR3nt: TGTGCCAGCAGCCTTAGCGGGAGCGGTACCGGGGAGCTGTTTTTT; CDR3aa: CASSLSGSGTGELFF; j_gene: TRBJ2-2; v_gene: TRBV5-4; abundance: once; d_gene: TRBD2
CDR3nt: TGTGCCAGCAGCTCGCCAAGTATATCAGGGGGGGATACGCAGTATTTT; CDR3aa: CASSSPSISGGDTQYF; j_gene: TRBJ2-3; v_gene: TRBV5-5; abundance: few; d_gene: -
CDR3nt: TGTGCCACCACCAGCGGGGGAACCAATGAGCAGTTCTTC; CDR3aa: CATTSGGTNEQFF; j_gene: TRBJ2-1; v_gene: TRBV15; abundance: -; d_gene: TRBD2
CDR3nt: TGTGCCAGCAGCCCGGAGGGGGCGCGACAAGAGACCCAGTACTTC; CDR3aa: CASSPEGARQETQYF; j_gene: TRBJ2-5; v_gene: TRBV5-8; abundance: -; d_gene: -
CDR3nt: TGTGCCAGCAGCGGGAGAGCTGACCTCTATGGCTACACCTTC; CDR3aa: CASSGRADLYGYTF; j_gene: TRBJ1-2; v_gene: TRBV7-9; abundance: -; d_gene: -
CDR3nt: TGCGCCACAAGTTATCAGGCCTCCTACGAGCAGTACTTC; CDR3aa: CATSYQASYEQYF; j_gene: TRBJ2-7; v_gene: TRBV4-1; abundance: -; d_gene: -
CDR3nt: TGTGCCAGCAGCCCGTCTTATGGCTACACCTTC; CDR3aa: CASSPSYGYTF; j_gene: TRBJ1-2; v_gene: TRBV7-9; abundance: -; d_gene: -
CDR3nt: TGCGCCAGCAGCGACCTACAGGGGGAAGGAAACACCATATATTTT; CDR3aa: CASSDLQGEGNTIYF; j_gene: TRBJ1-3; v_gene: TRBV5-1; abundance: -; d_gene: TRBD1
CDR3nt: TGCGCCAGCAGCTTGGCCAAGCATGGGGCAGGGGGTGGTGAAAAACTGTTTTTT; CDR3aa: CASSLAKHGAGGGEKLFF; j_gene: TRBJ1-4; v_gene: TRBV5-1; abundance: -; d_gene: TRBD1
CDR3nt: TGTGCCAGCAGGGAACTGAAGCGGGCTCTGTACTTC; CDR3aa: CASRELKRALYF; j_gene: TRBJ2-7; v_gene: TRBV28; abundance: -; d_gene: -
CDR3nt: TGTGCCAGCAGCGTAGGAGTGGGAGCCTCGGGTGAGACCCAGTACTTC; CDR3aa: CASSVGVGASGETQYF; j_gene: TRBJ2-5; v_gene: TRBV9; abundance: few; d_gene: -
CDR3nt: TGCGCCAGCAGCTTGGGCGGGGGACTAGCGGGGAGCACAGATACGCAGTATTTT; CDR3aa: CASSLGGGLAGSTDTQYF; j_gene: TRBJ2-3; v_gene: TRBV5-1; abundance: -; d_gene: TRBD2
CDR3nt: TGTGCCAGCAGCTTGGCGGACAGGAACTATGGCTACACCTTC; CDR3aa: CASSLADRNYGYTF; j_gene: TRBJ1-2; v_gene: TRBV11-2; abundance: -; d_gene: TRBD1
CDR3nt: TGTGCCTGGAGTGCAGGGACCTACGAGCAGTACTTC; CDR3aa: CAWSAGTYEQYF; j_gene: TRBJ2-7; v_gene: TRBV30; abundance: -; d_gene: -
CDR3nt: TGTGCCAGCAGCCCCCGACTAGTTACCGGTAGCACAGATACGCAGTATTTT; CDR3aa: CASSPRLVTGSTDTQYF; j_gene: TRBJ2-3; v_gene: TRBV7-9; abundance: -; d_gene: -
CDR3nt: TGTGCCAGCAGTGCGGCAGGGGGATCCTACGAGCAGTACTTC; CDR3aa: CASSAAGGSYEQYF; j_gene: TRBJ2-7; v_gene: TRBV6-1; abundance: -; d_gene: TRBD1
CDR3nt: TGTGCCAGCAGTTCGGGCACAGATACGCAGTATTTT; CDR3aa: CASSSGTDTQYF; j_gene: TRBJ2-3; v_gene: TRBV27; abundance: -; d_gene: -
CDR3nt: TGTGCCAGCAGTGAACTAGGCTCCTACAATGAGCAGTTCTTC; CDR3aa: CASSELGSYNEQFF; j_gene: TRBJ2-1; v_gene: TRBV2; abundance: once; d_gene: -
CDR3nt: TGTGCCAGCAGTGTAGCGGGAGCCTACGAGCAGTACTTC; CDR3aa: CASSVAGAYEQYF; j_gene: TRBJ2-7; v_gene: TRBV9; abundance: -; d_gene: TRBD2
CDR3nt: TGTGCCAGCAGTCCCAAAGTGCGGGTTGGCACTGAAGCTTTCTTT; CDR3aa: CASSPKVRVGTEAFF; j_gene: TRBJ1-1; v_gene: TRBV7-9; abundance: -; d_gene: -
CDR3nt: TGTGCCAGCAGGGGCAACTACTATGGCTACACCTTC; CDR3aa: CASRGNYYGYTF; j_gene: TRBJ1-2; v_gene: TRBV7-2; abundance: -; d_gene: -
CDR3nt: TGTGCCAGCAGCGCCCGGACAGACCCATCCTCCCGCGTGTACGAGCAGTACTTC; CDR3aa: CASSARTDPSSRVYEQYF; j_gene: TRBJ2-7; v_gene: TRBV21-1; abundance: -; d_gene: -
CDR3nt: TGTGCCAGCAGCTTAAGCCCCCCGACAGGGGCGGGTTCACCCCTCCACTTT; CDR3aa: CASSLSPPTGAGSPLHF; j_gene: TRBJ1-6; v_gene: TRBV7-6; abundance: -; d_gene: TRBD1
CDR3nt: TGTGCCAGCAGAGGGACAGGGTTGAATGAGCAGTTCTTC; CDR3aa: CASRGTGLNEQFF; j_gene: TRBJ2-1; v_gene: TRBV6-1; abundance: -; d_gene: TRBD1
CDR3nt: TGCGCCAGCAGCTCGACCCCAGCGGGGGGTTCTCACGAGCAGTACTTC; CDR3aa: CASSSTPAGGSHEQYF; j_gene: TRBJ2-7; v_gene: TRBV5-1; abundance: -; d_gene: TRBD2
CDR3nt: TGTGCCAGCAGCTTAACCCGGGGGAACACCGGGGAGCTGTTTTTT; CDR3aa: CASSLTRGNTGELFF; j_gene: TRBJ2-2; v_gene: TRBV11-2; abundance: few; d_gene: -
CDR3nt: TGCGCCAGCAGCATGACGGGGGACTTGGGTAGCGCTGAGCAGTTCTTC; CDR3aa: CASSMTGDLGSAEQFF; j_gene: TRBJ2-1; v_gene: TRBV5-1; abundance: -; d_gene: -
CDR3nt: TGTGCCAGCAGCCCCTTCCCCCGGGGGGAGCTGTTTTTT; CDR3aa: CASSPFPRGELFF; j_gene: TRBJ2-2; v_gene: TRBV9; abundance: -; d_gene: -
CDR3nt: TGTGCCAGCCGTTACGAGGGATCTGGAAACACCATATATTTT; CDR3aa: CASRYEGSGNTIYF; j_gene: TRBJ1-3; v_gene: TRBV28; abundance: -; d_gene: -
CDR3nt: TGTGCCAGCAGCTCATATACCCAGGGACAGGCTAATGAAAAACTGTTTTTT; CDR3aa: CASSSYTQGQANEKLFF; j_gene: TRBJ1-4; v_gene: TRBV13; abundance: -; d_gene: TRBD1